This T cell receptor (beta chain) appears in the sequencing data of a study of T cell changes during pregnancy in multiple sclerosis. V gave up 5 bases and J gave up 6 bases; unmatched junction bases: 22. Per the germline V gene, CDR1 is SGHVS and CDR2 is FQNEAQ. The length of the CDR3 is 19 residues. Some clones are missing from TCRdb's copy, which holds only in-frame ones; the method was immunoSEQ multiplex PCR. The sample consists of roughly 70,000 clones, over 80% of them appearing once. The V gene is TRBV7-8, the J gene TRBJ1-2, with 9 bases lining up with TRBD1. This TCR was recovered from a female donor with multiple sclerosis, enrolled in a pregnancy study. The sample in question was peripheral blood, obtained before pregnancy. The CDR3 DNA reads as TGTGCCAGCAGCCCCAAAAGGATTGGACAGGGGAGAAAGAGGGATGGCTACACCTTC. This translates into CASSPKRIGQGRKRDGYTF. The full variable domain, in which reference TRBV7-8 and TRBJ1-2 provide the parts outside the CDR3, is GAGVSQSPRYKVAKRGQDVALRCDPISGHVSLFWYQQALGQGPEFLTYFQNEAQLDKSGLPSDRFFAERPEGSVSTLKIQRTQQEDSAVYLCASSPKRIGQGRKRDGYTFGSGTRLTVV.